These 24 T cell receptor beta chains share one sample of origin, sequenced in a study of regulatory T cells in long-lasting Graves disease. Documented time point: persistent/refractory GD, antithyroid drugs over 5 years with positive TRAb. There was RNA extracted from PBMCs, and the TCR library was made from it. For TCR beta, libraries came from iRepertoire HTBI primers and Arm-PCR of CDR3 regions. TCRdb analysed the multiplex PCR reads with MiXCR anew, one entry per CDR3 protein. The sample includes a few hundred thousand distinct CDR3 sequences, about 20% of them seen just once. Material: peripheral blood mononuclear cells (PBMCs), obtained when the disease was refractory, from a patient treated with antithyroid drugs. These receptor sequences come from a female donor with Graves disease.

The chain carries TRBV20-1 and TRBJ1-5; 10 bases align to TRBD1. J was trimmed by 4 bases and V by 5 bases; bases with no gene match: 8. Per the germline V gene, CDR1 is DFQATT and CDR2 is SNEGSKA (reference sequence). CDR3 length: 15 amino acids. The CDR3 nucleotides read TGCAGTGCTGCTGATCGGACAGGGGGGAATCAGCCCCAGCATTTT. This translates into CSAADRTGGNQPQHF.

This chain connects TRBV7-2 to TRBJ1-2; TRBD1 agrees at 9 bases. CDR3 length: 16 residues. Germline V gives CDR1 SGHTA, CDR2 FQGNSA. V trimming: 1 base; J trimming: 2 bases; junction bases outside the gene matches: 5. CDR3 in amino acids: CASSLVPGQGNYGYTF. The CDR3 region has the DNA TGTGCCAGCAGCTTAGTCCCTGGACAGGGGAACTATGGCTACACCTTC.

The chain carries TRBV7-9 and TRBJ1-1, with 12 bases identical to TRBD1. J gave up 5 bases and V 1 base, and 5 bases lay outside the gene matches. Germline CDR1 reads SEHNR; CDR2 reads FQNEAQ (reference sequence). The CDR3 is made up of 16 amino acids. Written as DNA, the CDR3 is TGTGCCAGCAGCTTAGGGGACAGGGGGCGTTGGACTGAAGCTTTCTTT. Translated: CASSLGDRGRWTEAFF. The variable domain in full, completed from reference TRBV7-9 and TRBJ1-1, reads DTGVSQNPRHKITKRGQNVTFRCDPISEHNRLYWYRQTLGQGPEFLTYFQNEAQLEKSRLLSDRFSAERPKGSFSTLEIQRTEQGDSAMYLCASSLGDRGRWTEAFFGQGTRLTVV.

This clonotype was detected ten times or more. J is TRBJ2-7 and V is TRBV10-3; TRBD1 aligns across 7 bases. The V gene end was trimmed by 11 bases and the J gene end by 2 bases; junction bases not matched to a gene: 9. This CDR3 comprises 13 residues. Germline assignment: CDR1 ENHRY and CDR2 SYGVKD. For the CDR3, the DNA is TGTGCCGTAGTTCGACAGGGCACCTACGAGCAGTACTTC. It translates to CAVVRQGTYEQYF.

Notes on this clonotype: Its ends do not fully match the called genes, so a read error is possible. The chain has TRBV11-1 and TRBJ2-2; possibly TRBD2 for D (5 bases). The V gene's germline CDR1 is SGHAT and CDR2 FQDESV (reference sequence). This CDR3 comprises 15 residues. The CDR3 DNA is TGCGCCAGCAGCCAATTGGGCGGGTCGGTCAGGGAGCTGTTTTTT. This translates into CASSQLGGSVRELFF.

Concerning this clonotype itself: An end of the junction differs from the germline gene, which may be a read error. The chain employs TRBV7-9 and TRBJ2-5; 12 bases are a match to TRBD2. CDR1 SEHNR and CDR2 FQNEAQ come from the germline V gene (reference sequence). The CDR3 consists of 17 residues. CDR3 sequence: CASSLALAGGPKETQCF. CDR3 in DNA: TGTGCCAGCAGCTTGGCCCTAGCGGGAGGGCCGAAAGAGACCCAATGCTTC.

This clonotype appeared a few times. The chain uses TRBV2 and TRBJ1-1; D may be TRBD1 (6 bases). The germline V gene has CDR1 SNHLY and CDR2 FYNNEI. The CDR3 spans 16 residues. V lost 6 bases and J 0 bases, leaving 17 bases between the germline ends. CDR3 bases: TGTGCCAGCAGCCTCAGGGGAGGCCTACTGAACACTGAAGCTTTCTTT. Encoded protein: CASSLRGGLLNTEAFF.

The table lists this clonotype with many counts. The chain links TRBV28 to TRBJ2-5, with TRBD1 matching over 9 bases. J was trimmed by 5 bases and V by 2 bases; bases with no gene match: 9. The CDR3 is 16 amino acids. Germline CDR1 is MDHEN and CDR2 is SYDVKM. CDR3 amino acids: CASSLEDRGPGETQYF. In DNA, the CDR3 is TGTGCCAGCAGTTTAGAGGACAGGGGCCCCGGGGAGACCCAGTACTTC.

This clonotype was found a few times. The CDR3 region is CASSILTGAQETQYF. The CDR3 bases are TGTGCCAGTAGTATTTTGACCGGGGCACAAGAGACCCAGTACTTC. J is TRBJ2-5 and V is TRBV19; D may match TRBD1 or TRBD2 (5 bases each). The length of the CDR3 is 15 residues. The germline gives CDR1 LNHDA, CDR2 SQIVND (reference sequence). Trimming stripped 3 bases from V and 2 bases from J, with 13 bases between.

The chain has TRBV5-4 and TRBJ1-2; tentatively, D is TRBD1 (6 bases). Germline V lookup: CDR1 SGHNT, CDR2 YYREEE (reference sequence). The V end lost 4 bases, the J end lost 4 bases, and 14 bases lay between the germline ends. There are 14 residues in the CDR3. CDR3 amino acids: CASSPTGSTYGYTF. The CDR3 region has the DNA TGTGCCAGCAGCCCAACAGGGTCTACCTATGGCTACACCTTC.

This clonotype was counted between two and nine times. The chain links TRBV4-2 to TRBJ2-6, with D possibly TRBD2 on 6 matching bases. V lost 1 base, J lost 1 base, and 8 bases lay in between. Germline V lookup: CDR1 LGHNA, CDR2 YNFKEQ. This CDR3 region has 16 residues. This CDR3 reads CASSQGGTSGANVLTF. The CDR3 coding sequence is TGTGCCAGCAGCCAAGGAGGGACTTCTGGGGCCAACGTCCTGACTTTC.

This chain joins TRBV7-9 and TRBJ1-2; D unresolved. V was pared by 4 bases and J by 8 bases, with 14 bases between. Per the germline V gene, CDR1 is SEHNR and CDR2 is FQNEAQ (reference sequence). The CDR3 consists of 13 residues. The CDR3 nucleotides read TGTGCCAGCAGCTCCCTGTCCTTTCGAGGCTACACCTTC. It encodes CASSSLSFRGYTF.

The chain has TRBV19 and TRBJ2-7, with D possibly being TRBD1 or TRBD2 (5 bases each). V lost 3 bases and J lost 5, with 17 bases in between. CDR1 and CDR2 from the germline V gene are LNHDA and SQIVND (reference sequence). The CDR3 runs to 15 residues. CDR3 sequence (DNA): TGTGCCAGTAGTATCGGCCGGGACGGAGTTCACGAGCAGTACTTC. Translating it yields CASSIGRDGVHEQYF.

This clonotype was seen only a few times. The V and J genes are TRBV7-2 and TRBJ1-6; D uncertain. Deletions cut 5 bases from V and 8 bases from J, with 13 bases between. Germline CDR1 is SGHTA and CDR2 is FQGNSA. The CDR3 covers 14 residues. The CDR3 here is CASSLWAQDSPLHF. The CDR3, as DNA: TGTGCCAGCAGCCTATGGGCCCAAGATTCACCCCTCCACTTT. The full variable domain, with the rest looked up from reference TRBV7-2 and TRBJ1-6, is GAGVSQSPSNKVTEKGKDVELRCDPISGHTALYWYRQSLGQGLEFLIYFQGNSAPDKSGLPSDRFSAERTGGSVSTLTIQRTQQEDSAVYLCASSLWAQDSPLHFGNGTRLTVT.

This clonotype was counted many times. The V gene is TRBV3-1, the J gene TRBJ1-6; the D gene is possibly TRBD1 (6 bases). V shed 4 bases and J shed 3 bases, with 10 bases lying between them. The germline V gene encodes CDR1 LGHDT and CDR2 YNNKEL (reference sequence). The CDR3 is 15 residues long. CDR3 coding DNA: TGTGCCAGCAGCCGAGACAGGATCTATAATTCACCCCTCCACTTT. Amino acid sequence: CASSRDRIYNSPLHF.

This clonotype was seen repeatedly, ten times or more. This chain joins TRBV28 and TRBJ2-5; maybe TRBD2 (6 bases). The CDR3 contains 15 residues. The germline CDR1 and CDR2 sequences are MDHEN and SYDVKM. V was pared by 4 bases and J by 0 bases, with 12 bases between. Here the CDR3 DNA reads TGTGCCAGCAGTTCGGAGCGGGCCCACCAAGAGACCCAGTACTTC. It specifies CASSSERAHQETQYF.

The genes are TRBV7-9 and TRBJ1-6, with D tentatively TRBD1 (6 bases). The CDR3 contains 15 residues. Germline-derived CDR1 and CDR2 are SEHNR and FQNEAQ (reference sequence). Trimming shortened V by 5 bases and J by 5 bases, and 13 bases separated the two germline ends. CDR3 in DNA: TGTGCCAGCAGCCTTGGGACAAGGAATAATTCACCCCTCCACTTT. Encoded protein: CASSLGTRNNSPLHF.

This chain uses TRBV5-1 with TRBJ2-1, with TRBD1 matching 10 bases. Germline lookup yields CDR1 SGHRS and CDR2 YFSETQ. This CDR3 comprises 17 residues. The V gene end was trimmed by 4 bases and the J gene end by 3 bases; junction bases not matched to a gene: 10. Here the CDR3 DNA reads TGCGCCAGCAGCCCCCAGAGAGGGACAGGGGACTACAATGAGCAGTTCTTC. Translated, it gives CASSPQRGTGDYNEQFF.

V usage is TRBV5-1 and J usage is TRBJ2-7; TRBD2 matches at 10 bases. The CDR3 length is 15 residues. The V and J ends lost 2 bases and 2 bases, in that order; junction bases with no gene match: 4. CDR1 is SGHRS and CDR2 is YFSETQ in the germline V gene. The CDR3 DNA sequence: TGCGCCAGCAGCTTTGTCACTAGCGGGACCTACGAGCAGTACTTC. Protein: CASSFVTSGTYEQYF. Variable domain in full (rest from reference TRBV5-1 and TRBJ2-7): KAGVTQTPRYLIKTRGQQVTLSCSPISGHRSVSWYQQTPGQGLQFLFEYFSETQRNKGNFPGRFSGRQFSNSRSEMNVSTLELGDSALYLCASSFVTSGTYEQYFGPGTRLTVT.

The CDR3 loop reads CASSRPGGGGPGETQYF. For the CDR3, the DNA is TGTGCCAGCAGCCGCCCTGGGGGCGGGGGACCAGGGGAGACCCAGTACTTC. The chain has TRBV7-9 and TRBJ2-5, with D perhaps matching TRBD2 (7 bases). Per the germline V gene, CDR1 is SEHNR and CDR2 is FQNEAQ (reference sequence). The ends were cut back, 5 bases at V and 5 bases at J, with 24 bases in the middle. This CDR3 region has 17 residues.

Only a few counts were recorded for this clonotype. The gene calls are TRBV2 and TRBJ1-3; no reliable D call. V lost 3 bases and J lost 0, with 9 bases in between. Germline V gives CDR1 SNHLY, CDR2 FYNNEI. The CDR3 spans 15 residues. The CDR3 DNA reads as TGTGCCAGCAGTGAGGAAGGGAACTCTGGAAACACCATATATTTT. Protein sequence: CASSEEGNSGNTIYF.

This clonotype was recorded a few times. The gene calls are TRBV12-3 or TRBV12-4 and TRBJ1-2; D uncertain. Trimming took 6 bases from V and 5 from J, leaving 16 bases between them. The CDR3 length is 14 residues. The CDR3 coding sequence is TGTGCCAGCAGCAGTGACGGACGGAGGTATGGCTACACCTTC. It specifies CASSSDGRRYGYTF.

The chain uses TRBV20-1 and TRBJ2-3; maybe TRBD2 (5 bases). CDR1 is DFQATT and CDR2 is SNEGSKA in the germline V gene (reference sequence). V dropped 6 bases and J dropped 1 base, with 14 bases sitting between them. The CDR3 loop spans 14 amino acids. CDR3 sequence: CSAQWTQRTDTQYF. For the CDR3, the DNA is TGCAGTGCACAGTGGACTCAGCGCACAGATACGCAGTATTTT.

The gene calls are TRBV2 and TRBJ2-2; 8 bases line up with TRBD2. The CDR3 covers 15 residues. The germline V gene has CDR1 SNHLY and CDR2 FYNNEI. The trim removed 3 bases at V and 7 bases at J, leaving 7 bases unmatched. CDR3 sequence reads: CASSEILAGLGELFF. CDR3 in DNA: TGTGCCAGCAGTGAGATCCTAGCGGGTCTCGGGGAGCTGTTTTTT.